A selection of T cell receptor beta chains follows, all from one sample in a study of blood T cells in healthy people across ages. One entry per CDR3 protein results from TCRdb running MiXCR on the 5' RACE reads. Of around 1,000,000 distinct CDR3 sequences listed, around 25% are singletons. The same data also went into a second study, on T cells of mothers and their children.

Sequenced input: blood. These receptors were taken from a girl aged 2-10 years in good health. Each CDR3 is given with its conserved first and last residue. The order of the fields is D gene, J gene, clone size, V gene, CDR3 DNA, CDR3 protein. A D gene is named only where the DNA matches it firmly. Part of the rows lack a size; the others show once, few, many or a class for expanded clones.

TRBD1 TRBJ2-3 few TRBV28 TGTGCCAGCAGTTCGGACGGGACAGGGGGCAAAGATACGCAGTATTTT CASSSDGTGGKDTQYF
TRBD2 TRBJ2-1 . TRBV27 TGTGCCAGCAGTTTCTCCCAGCGGGGCTACAATGAGCAGTTCTTC CASSFSQRGYNEQFF
. TRBJ2-7 . TRBV14 TGTGCCAGCAGCCAAGATGATTTAGTTGAAATTTCCTACGAGCAGTACTTC CASSQDDLVEISYEQYF
TRBD1 TRBJ2-2 . TRBV4-2 TGTGCCAGCAGCCAACTGACAGGGGGCCAAACCGGGGAGCTGTTTTTT CASSQLTGGQTGELFF
. TRBJ1-5 . TRBV12-3/TRBV12-4 TGTGCCAGCAGCCTCTACGCAGGAGGTCAGCCCCAGCATTTT CASSLYAGGQPQHF
TRBD2 TRBJ2-1 . TRBV28 TGTGCCAGCAGCCCAGGACTAGCGGGAGGCCGCTTCTCCTACAATGAGCAGTTCTTC CASSPGLAGGRFSYNEQFF
. TRBJ2-7 . TRBV28 TGTGCCAGCAGTGAGGACACATTCTCATCCTACGAGCAGTACTTC CASSEDTFSSYEQYF
. TRBJ2-3 . TRBV6-6 TGTGCCAGCAGTTACTCGGCGGGAGATACGCAGTATTTT CASSYSAGDTQYF
TRBD1 TRBJ2-6 few TRBV10-3 TGTGCCATCAGTCAGGACAGGGTTCACGGGGCCAACGTCCTGACTTTC CAISQDRVHGANVLTF
. TRBJ2-3 . TRBV4-3 TGCGCCAGCAGCCAAGAGGGGGGGGCCTTTTCAGATACGCAGTATTTT CASSQEGGAFSDTQYF
TRBD2 TRBJ2-7 many TRBV13 TGTGCCAGCAGCTCCGGGACTAGCGTCTACGAGCAGTACTTC CASSSGTSVYEQYF
TRBD1 TRBJ2-1 few TRBV6-5 TGTGCCAGCAGCAGCCGGGACAGGGTAAACAATGAGCAGTTCTTC CASSSRDRVNNEQFF
. TRBJ2-5 few TRBV20-1 TGCAGTGCTACAGGGGTGTACCAAGAGACCCAGTACTTC CSATGVYQETQYF
. TRBJ1-2 . TRBV9 TGTGCCAGCAGCGTAGCAGGGTCCAACTATGGCTACACCTTC CASSVAGSNYGYTF
. TRBJ2-5 . TRBV5-8 TGTGCCAGCAGCTGGGATTTGAACAGTCAAGAGACCCAGTACTTC CASSWDLNSQETQYF
. TRBJ1-4 . TRBV29-1 TGCAGCGTTTCGGGAGGAGTCGCAACTACTGAAAAACTGTTTTTT CSVSGGVATTEKLFF
. TRBJ2-7 few TRBV6-5 TGTGCCAGCAGACCAAGGACTTTGGCCTACGAGCAGTACTTC CASRPRTLAYEQYF
. TRBJ1-6 few TRBV20-1 TGCAGTGCTTGGGCCCTAGGAGGATCACCCCTCCACTTT CSAWALGGSPLHF
. TRBJ2-2 few TRBV4-1 TGCGCCAGCAGCTACAGGCCTCCACAGCTGTTTTTT CASSYRPPQLFF
TRBD1 TRBJ2-5 . TRBV5-1 TGCGCCAGCAGGTTGGACAGGGTGGAAGAGCAGTACTTC CASRLDRVEEQYF
. TRBJ2-1 . TRBV7-9 TGTGCCAGCAGACCGGTGGGGCCCCACAATGAGCAGTTCTTC CASRPVGPHNEQFF
. TRBJ2-1 . TRBV14 TGTGCCAGCAGCCGGGGCAATTGGGGCAATGAGCAGTTCTTC CASSRGNWGNEQFF
TRBD2 TRBJ2-1 few TRBV20-1 TGCAGTGCTAGACGACTAGCCATCAATGAGCAGTTCTTC CSARRLAINEQFF
. TRBJ2-3 . TRBV6-6 TGTGCCAGCAGTACAGGGCACCCAGATACGCAGTATTTT CASSTGHPDTQYF
. TRBJ2-5 few TRBV15 TGTGCCACCAGCAGACGCCCTGAAGAGACCCAGTACTTC CATSRRPEETQYF
. TRBJ1-2 few TRBV6-5 TGTGCCAGCAGTTACTCTGGATGGAGCTATGGCTACACCTTC CASSYSGWSYGYTF
. TRBJ2-7 few TRBV7-9 TGTGCCAGCAGATTAGAGGGGGAACCCACCTACGAGCAGTACTTC CASRLEGEPTYEQYF
TRBD1 TRBJ2-3 few TRBV6-2/TRBV6-3 TGTGCCAGCAGTTACTTTTTCCCCCGGACAGGGGGCGCCGGGGCGACCCCCACAGATACGCAGTATTTT CASSYFFPRTGGAGATPTDTQYF
. TRBJ2-1 . TRBV20-1 TGCAGTGCTATCCGGGACGCACATTCCTACAATGAGCAGTTCTTC CSAIRDAHSYNEQFF
. TRBJ2-1 few TRBV3-1 TGTGCCAGCAGCGCTCGGGGGCCCCCCTACAATGAGCAGTTCTTC CASSARGPPYNEQFF
TRBD2 TRBJ2-7 few TRBV13 TGTGCCAGCAGCTCTACTACTAGCGGGTCTCCCTACGAGCAGTACTTC CASSSTTSGSPYEQYF
TRBD1 TRBJ2-1 few TRBV5-1 TGCGCCAGCAGAATGACAGGGGGAAATGAGCAGTTCTTC CASRMTGGNEQFF